Sequencing of this T cell receptor beta chain was carried out in a study of graft-versus-host responses after intestinal transplantation. Assay: immunoSEQ multiplex PCR; the TCRdb copy retains only in-frame clones and omits some. The repertoire holds about 54,000 clones, with about 90% as singletons. To note about this clone: The antigen is unknown.

Broader study findings: GvH clone levels peaked in circulation, and this peak was associated with early post-transplant HvG declines.

The CDR3 consists of 15 residues. The germline V and J ends were trimmed by 4 bases and 2 bases, with 15 bases remaining between them. The germline gives CDR1 MNHEY, CDR2 SMNVEV (reference sequence). This material consisted of PBMCs, taken approximately 97 weeks after intestinal transplant. The V call is TRBV27, the J call TRBJ2-7; tentatively, D is TRBD1 (6 bases). This receptor was identified in a human patient who received an intestinal transplant, so some T cells may come from the graft donor. The CDR3 DNA reads as TGTGCCAGCAGTTGGCGGACAGCTACCACCTACGAGCAGTACTTC. Protein product: CASSWRTATTYEQYF.